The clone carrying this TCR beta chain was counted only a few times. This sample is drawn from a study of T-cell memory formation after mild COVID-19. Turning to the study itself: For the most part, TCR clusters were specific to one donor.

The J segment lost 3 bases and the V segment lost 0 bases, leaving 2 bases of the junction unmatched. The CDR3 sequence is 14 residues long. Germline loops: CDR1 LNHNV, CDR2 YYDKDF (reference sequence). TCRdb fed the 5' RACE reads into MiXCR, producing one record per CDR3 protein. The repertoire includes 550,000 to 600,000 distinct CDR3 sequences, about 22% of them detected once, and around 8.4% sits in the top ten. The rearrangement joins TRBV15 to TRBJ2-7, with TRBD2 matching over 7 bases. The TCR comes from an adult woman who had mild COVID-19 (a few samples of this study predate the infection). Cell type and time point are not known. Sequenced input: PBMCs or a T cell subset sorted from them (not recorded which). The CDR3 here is CATSREAGSYEQYF. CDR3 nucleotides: TGTGCCACCAGCAGAGAAGCGGGAAGCTACGAGCAGTACTTC.